Listed below are T cell receptor beta chains from one sample, sequenced in a study of cytomegalovirus exposure and HLA in healthy donors. Sequenced by immunoSEQ multiplex PCR; TCRdb stores in-frame clones only, minus some. This table holds roughly 100,000 clones, about a tenth found once. The specimen was PBMCs. The receptor source for this set is a man between 35 and 55 years old in good health and CMV-seropositive. Each CDR3 is given with its conserved first and last residue. D genes are given only for firm matches. A clone size is listed for some rows: how often the clone was seen (once, few, many), or a class if it is expanded.

J gene,V gene,clone size,D gene,CDR3 DNA,CDR3 protein
TRBJ2-1,TRBV5-1,few,TRBD1,TGCGCCAGCAGCCCCTGGACAGGGGGCGCCTACAATGAGCAGTTCTTC,CASSPWTGGAYNEQFF
TRBJ1-4,TRBV21-1,.,.,TGTGCCAGCAGCACTTTTTTAGGGGGGGACGACTTCAATGAAAAACTGTTTTTT,CASSTFLGGDDFNEKLFF
TRBJ2-7,TRBV27,.,.,TGTGCCAGCTCCACAGGGCCCCCCTACGAGCAGTACTTC,CASSTGPPYEQYF
TRBJ1-2,TRBV9,few,.,TGTGCCAGCAGCGTAGGCAGGGCTAACTATGGCTACACCTTC,CASSVGRANYGYTF
TRBJ1-4,TRBV4-1,few,.,TGCGCCAGCAGCCAACAGGGGCTTGGGGAAAAACTGTTTTTT,CASSQQGLGEKLFF
TRBJ1-6,TRBV5-4,few,.,TGTGCCAGCAGCTTGGCGTCAGATAATTCACCCCTCCACTTT,CASSLASDNSPLHF
TRBJ2-1,TRBV2,few,TRBD1,TGTGCCGAGGGACAGGCTATCCACAATGAGCAGTTCTTC,CAEGQAIHNEQFF
TRBJ1-4,TRBV18,.,.,TGTGCCAGCTCAGCCGAGGCCCGGAGTAATGAAAAACTGTTTTTT,CASSAEARSNEKLFF
TRBJ2-7,TRBV6-5,few,TRBD1,TGTGCCAGCAGTTACGGACAGGCCTCCTACGAGCAGTACTTC,CASSYGQASYEQYF
TRBJ2-1,TRBV6-6,few,.,TGTGCCAGCAGCCTTGGGACTCCGAATGAGCAGTTCTTC,CASSLGTPNEQFF
TRBJ2-4,TRBV11-3,.,.,TGTGCCAGCAGCAGGGGGAGGGAAAACATTCAGTACTTC,CASSRGRENIQYF
TRBJ2-1,TRBV13,.,TRBD2,TGTGCCACCCCGGCTAGCGGGAGGTATGAGCAGTTCTTC,CATPASGRYEQFF
TRBJ2-1,TRBV29-1,.,.,TGCAGCGTTGAAGAGGCAGGGCGGGGCAGCTCCTACAATGAGCAGTTCTTC,CSVEEAGRGSSYNEQFF
TRBJ2-7,TRBV13,few,.,TGTGCCAGCAAAGCGGGCGCTACCTACGAGCAGTACTTC,CASKAGATYEQYF
TRBJ2-7,TRBV7-2,few,TRBD2,TGTGCCAGCAGCTTTGGGACTAGCGTCTACGAGCAGTACTTC,CASSFGTSVYEQYF
TRBJ2-6,TRBV10-3,few,.,TGTGCCAGCCACGTCCCAGACAGCAACGTCCTGACTTTC,CASHVPDSNVLTF
TRBJ1-5,TRBV27,.,.,TGTGCCAGCAGTTTCCGCGGGGACCAGCCCCAGCATTTT,CASSFRGDQPQHF
TRBJ2-3,TRBV5-4,.,TRBD2,TGTGCCAGCAGCAGGACTAGCGGGCTGACAGATACGCAGTATTTT,CASSRTSGLTDTQYF
TRBJ1-1,TRBV7-9,.,.,TGTGCCAGCAGCAAACAGGGTCAGCCTGAAGCTTTCTTT,CASSKQGQPEAFF
TRBJ2-5,TRBV7-2,.,TRBD2,TGTGCCAGCAGCTCCCTCGGACTAGCGGGAGGAGAGACCCAGTACTTC,CASSSLGLAGGETQYF
TRBJ2-3,TRBV7-9,few,.,TGTGCCAGCAGCTTAGTGGGGCAGACTAGCACAGATACGCAGTATTTT,CASSLVGQTSTDTQYF
TRBJ2-7,TRBV7-8,.,.,TGTGCCAGCAGCCGTACGCGTGACTCCGAGCAGTACTTC,CASSRTRDSEQYF